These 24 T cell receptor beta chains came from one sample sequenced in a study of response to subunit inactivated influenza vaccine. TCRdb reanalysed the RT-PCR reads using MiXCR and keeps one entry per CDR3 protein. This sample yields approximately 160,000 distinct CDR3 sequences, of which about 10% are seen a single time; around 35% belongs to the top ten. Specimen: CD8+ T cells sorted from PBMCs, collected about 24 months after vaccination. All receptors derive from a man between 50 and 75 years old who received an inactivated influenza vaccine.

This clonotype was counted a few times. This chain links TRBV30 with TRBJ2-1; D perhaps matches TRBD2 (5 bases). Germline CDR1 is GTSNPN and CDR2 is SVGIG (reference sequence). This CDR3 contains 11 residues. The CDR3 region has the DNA TGTGCGGAGGTCAGTTCGAATGAGCAGTTCTTC. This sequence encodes CAEVSSNEQFF.

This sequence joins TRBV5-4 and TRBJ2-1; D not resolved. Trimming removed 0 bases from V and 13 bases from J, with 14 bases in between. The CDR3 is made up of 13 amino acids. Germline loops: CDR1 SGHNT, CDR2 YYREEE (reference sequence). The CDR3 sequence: CASSLGYSFQQFF. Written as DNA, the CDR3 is TGTGCCAGCAGCTTGGGGTACAGCTTTCAACAGTTCTTC.

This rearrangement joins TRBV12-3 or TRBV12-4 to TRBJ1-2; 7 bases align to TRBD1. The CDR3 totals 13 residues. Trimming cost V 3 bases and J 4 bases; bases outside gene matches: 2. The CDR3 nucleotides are TGTGCCAGCAGTTTCAACAGGGGCTATGGCTACACCTTC. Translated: CASSFNRGYGYTF.

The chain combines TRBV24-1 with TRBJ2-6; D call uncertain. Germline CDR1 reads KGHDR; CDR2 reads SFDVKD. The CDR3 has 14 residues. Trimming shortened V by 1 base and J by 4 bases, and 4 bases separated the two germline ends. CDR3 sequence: CATSDFSGANVLTF. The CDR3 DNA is TGTGCCACCAGTGATTTTTCCGGGGCCAACGTCCTGACTTTC.

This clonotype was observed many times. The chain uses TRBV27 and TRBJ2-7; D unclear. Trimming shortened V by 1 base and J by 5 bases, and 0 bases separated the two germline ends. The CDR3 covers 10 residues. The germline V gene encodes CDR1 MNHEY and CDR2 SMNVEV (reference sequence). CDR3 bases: TGTGCCAGCAGTTTATACGAGCAGTACTTC. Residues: CASSLYEQYF.

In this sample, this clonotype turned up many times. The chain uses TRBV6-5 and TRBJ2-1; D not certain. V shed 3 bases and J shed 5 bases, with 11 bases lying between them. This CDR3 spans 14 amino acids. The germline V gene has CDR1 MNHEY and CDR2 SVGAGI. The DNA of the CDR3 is TGTGCCAGCAGTTATGAGAATATCCACAATGAGCAGTTCTTC. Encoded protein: CASSYENIHNEQFF.

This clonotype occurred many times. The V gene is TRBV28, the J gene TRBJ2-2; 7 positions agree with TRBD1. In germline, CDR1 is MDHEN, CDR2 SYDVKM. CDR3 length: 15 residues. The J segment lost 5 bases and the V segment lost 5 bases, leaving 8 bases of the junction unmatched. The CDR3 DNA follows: TGTGCCAGCAGTCACAGGGGTTTTCTGACCGGGGAGCTGTTTTTT. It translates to CASSHRGFLTGELFF.

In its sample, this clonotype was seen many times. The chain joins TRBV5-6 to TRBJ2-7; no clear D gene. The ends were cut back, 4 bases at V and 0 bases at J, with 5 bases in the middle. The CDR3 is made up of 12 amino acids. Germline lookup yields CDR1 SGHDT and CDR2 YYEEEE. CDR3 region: CASSAFSYEQYF. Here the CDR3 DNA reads TGTGCCAGCAGCGCTTTCTCCTACGAGCAGTACTTC.

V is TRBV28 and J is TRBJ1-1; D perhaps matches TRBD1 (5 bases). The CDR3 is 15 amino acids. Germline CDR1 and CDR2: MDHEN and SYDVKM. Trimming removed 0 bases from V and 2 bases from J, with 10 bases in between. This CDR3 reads CASSLWGRENTEAFF. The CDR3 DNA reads TGTGCCAGCAGTTTATGGGGGCGGGAAAACACTGAAGCTTTCTTT.

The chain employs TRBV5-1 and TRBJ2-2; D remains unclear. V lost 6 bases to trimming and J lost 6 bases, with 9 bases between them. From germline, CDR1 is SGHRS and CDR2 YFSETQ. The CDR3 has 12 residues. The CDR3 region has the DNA TGCGCCAGCATTAGTCAACCCGGGGAGCTGTTTTTT. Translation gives CASISQPGELFF.

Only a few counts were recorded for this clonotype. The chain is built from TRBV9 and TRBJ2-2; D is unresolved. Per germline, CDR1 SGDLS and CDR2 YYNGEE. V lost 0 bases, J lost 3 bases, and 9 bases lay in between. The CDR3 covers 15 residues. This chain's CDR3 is CASSVEGRDTGELFF. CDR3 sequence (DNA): TGTGCCAGCAGCGTAGAAGGTCGAGACACCGGGGAGCTGTTTTTT.

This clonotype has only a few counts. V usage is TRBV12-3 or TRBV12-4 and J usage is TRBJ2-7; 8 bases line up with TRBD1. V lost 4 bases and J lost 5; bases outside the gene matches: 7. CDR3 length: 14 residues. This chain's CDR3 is CASSSQTGEDEQYF. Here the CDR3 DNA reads TGTGCCAGCAGTTCCCAGACAGGGGAGGACGAGCAGTACTTC.

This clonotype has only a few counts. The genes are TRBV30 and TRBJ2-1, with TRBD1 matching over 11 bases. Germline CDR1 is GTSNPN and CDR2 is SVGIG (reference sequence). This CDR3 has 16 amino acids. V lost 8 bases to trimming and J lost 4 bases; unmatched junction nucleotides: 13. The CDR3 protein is CARSGQGAYAYNEQFF. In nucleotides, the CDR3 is TGTGCCCGCAGTGGACAGGGGGCTTACGCGTACAATGAGCAGTTCTTC. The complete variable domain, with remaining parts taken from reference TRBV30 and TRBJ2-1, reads SQTIHQWPATLVQPVGSPLSLECTVEGTSNPNLYWYRQAAGRGLQLLFYSVGIGQISSEVPQNLSASRPQDRQFILSSKKLLLSDSGFYLCARSGQGAYAYNEQFFGPGTRLTVL.

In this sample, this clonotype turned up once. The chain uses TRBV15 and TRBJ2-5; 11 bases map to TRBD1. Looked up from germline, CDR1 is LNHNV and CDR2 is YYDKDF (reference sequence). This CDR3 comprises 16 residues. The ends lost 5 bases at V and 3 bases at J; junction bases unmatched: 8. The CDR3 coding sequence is TGTGCCACCAGCGGGAGGACAGGGGGCCTTGAAGAGACCCAGTACTTC. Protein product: CATSGRTGGLEETQYF.

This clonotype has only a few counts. In DNA, the CDR3 is TGTGCCAGCAGCCAAGGACAGATTTACGAGCAGTACTTC. This sequence encodes CASSQGQIYEQYF. This chain uses TRBV5-6 with TRBJ2-7; weak D call: TRBD1 (6 bases). Germline CDR1 reads SGHDT; CDR2 reads YYEEEE. This CDR3 is 13 amino acids long. The ends were cut back, 4 bases at V and 4 bases at J, with 12 bases in the middle. Complete variable domain (other parts from reference TRBV5-6 and TRBJ2-7): DAGVTQSPTHLIKTRGQQVTLRCSPKSGHDTVSWYQQALGQGPQFIFQYYEEEERQRGNFPDRFSGHQFPNYSSELNVNALLLGDSALYLCASSQGQIYEQYFGPGTRLTVT.

CDR3 sequence reads: CASRKREGTGEQYF. CDR3 DNA sequence: TGCGCCAGCAGAAAACGTGAGGGGACGGGGGAGCAGTACTTC. The rearrangement links TRBV4-1 to TRBJ2-7; D is possibly TRBD1 or TRBD2 (5 bases each). Germline CDR1 is MGHRA and CDR2 is YSYEKL. The CDR3 is 14 amino acids. V was pared by 6 bases and J by 7 bases, with 19 bases between.

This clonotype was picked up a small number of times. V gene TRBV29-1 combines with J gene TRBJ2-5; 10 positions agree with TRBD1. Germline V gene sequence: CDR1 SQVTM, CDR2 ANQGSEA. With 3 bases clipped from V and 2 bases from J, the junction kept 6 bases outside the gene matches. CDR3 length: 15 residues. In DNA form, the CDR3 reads TGCAGCGTTGACGGCAGGACAGGGGGGCAAGAGACCCAGTACTTC. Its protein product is CSVDGRTGGQETQYF.

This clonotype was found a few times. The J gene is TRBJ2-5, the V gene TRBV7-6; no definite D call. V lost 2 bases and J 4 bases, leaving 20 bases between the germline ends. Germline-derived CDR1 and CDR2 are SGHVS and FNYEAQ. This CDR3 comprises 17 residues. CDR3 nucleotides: TGTGCCAGCAGCTTAAGGTCGGCACAGCCCCACAGAGAGACCCAGTACTTC. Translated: CASSLRSAQPHRETQYF. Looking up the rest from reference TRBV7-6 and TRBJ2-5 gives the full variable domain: GAGVSQSPRYKVTKRGQDVALRCDPISGHVSLYWYRQALGQGPEFLTYFNYEAQQDKSGLPNDRFSAERPEGSISTLTIQRTEQRDSAMYRCASSLRSAQPHRETQYFGPGTRLLVL.

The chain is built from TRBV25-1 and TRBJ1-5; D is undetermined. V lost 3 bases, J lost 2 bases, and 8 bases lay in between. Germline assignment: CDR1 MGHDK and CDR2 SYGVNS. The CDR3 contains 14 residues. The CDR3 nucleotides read TGTGCCAGCAGTGATGCGGGTGGCAATCAGCCCCAGCATTTT. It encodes CASSDAGGNQPQHF.

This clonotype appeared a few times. The CDR3 loop is CASSQEGRRVDTQYF. CDR3 in DNA: TGCGCCAGCAGCCAAGAAGGACGGAGGGTGGATACGCAGTATTTT. The chain has TRBV4-1 and TRBJ2-3, with a possible D match to TRBD2 (6 bases). The CDR3 loop spans 15 amino acids. Trimming removed 0 bases from V and 6 bases from J, with 13 bases in between. CDR1 is MGHRA, CDR2 YSYEKL, per germline.

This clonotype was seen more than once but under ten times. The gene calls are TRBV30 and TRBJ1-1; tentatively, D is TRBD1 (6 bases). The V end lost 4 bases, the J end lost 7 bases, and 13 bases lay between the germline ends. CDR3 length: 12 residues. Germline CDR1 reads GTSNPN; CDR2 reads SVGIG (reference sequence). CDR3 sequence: CAWTIGGYEAFF. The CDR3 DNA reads TGTGCCTGGACCATTGGGGGCTATGAAGCTTTCTTT.

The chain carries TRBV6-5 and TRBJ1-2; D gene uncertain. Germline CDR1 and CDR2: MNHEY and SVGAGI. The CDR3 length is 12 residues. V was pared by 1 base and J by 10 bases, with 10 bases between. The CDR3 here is CASSYYAGDYTF. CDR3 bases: TGTGCCAGCAGTTACTACGCCGGGGACTACACCTTC.

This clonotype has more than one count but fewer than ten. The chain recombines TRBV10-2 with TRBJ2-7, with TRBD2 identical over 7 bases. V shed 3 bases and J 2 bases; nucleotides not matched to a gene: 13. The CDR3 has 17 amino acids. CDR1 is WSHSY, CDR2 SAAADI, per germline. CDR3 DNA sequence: TGCGCCAGCAGTGATTCCGGTCGGGGCGGGAGAACCTACGAGCAGTACTTC. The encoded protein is CASSDSGRGGRTYEQYF.

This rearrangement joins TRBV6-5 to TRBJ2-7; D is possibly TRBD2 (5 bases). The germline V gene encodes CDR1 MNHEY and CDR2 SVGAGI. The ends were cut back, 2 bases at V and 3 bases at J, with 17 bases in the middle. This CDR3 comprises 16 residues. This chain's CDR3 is CASSYLGLGGIYEQYF. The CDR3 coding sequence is TGTGCCAGCAGTTACCTGGGCCTAGGAGGAATCTACGAGCAGTACTTC.